This T cell receptor (beta chain) is drawn from a study of cytomegalovirus exposure and HLA in healthy donors. Findings of the study overall: Most CMV-associated TCR beta chains appeared HLA-restricted in a later analysis.

Comments on this clone: Its specificity is not known.

PCR amplification relied on 60 Vbeta primers (plus 13 Jbeta primers). The table came from immunoSEQ multiplex PCR; TCRdb's copy has only in-frame clones and leaves some out. Counted here are about 130,000 clones, roughly two thirds occurring once; the ten biggest clones make up 1.6%. This sequence originates from a man aged 25-45 years in good health and CMV-seropositive. Sample: PBMCs.

This CDR3 reads CAISESAGEQETQYF. CDR3 coding DNA: TGTGCCATCAGTGAGTCAGCAGGGGAACAAGAGACCCAGTACTTC. V is TRBV10-3 and J is TRBJ2-5; TRBD1 is a possible D gene (6 bases). CDR1 and CDR2 (germline): ENHRY, SYGVKD. Trimming removed 0 bases from V and 2 bases from J, with 10 bases in between. The CDR3 contains 15 residues.